This TCR beta chain was sequenced for a study of blood T cell repertoires in COVID-19. Turning to the study itself: Donors in the United States, Italy and Spain gave samples during acute or convalescent COVID-19.

This CDR3 has 14 amino acids. CDR1 MGHDK and CDR2 SYGVNS come from the germline V gene. Trimming removed 3 bases from V and 5 bases from J; junction bases left unmatched: 1. Assay used: immunoSEQ multiplex PCR; TCRdb lists only in-frame clones, some missing. The sample carries approximately 110,000 clones, about 85% recorded once. The chain uses TRBV25-1 and TRBJ2-7; 13 bases are shared with TRBD2. The sequence was obtained from a middle-aged man with acute or convalescent COVID-19. Sequencing was carried out using peripheral blood. The CDR3 loop is CASSDGLAGDEQYF. As DNA, the CDR3 is TGTGCCAGCAGTGATGGACTAGCGGGGGACGAGCAGTACTTC.